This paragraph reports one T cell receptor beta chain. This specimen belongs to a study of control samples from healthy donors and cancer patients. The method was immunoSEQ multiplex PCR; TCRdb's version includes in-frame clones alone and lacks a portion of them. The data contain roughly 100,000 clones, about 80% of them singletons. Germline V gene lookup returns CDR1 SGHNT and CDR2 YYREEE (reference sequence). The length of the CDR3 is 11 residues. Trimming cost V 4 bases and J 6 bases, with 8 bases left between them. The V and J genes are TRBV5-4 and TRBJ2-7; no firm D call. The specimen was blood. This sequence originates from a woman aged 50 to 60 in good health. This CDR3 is CASSGRGEQYF. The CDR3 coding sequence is TGTGCCAGCAGCGGCCGAGGCGAGCAGTACTTC.